The 6 T cell receptor beta chains listed next were all sequenced from one sample in a study of low-dose radiotherapy and immunotherapy resistance in tumors. Sample time point: after trial treatment. The treatment was: LDRT plus nivolumab, ipilimumab, low-dose cyclophosphamide and aspirin (RACIN trial). Both TCRalpha and TCRbeta chains were reverse transcribed with V-gene-specific primers. A roughly 20-cycle PCR with a constant-region primer and V-primer adapter amplified TCRs. TCRdb re-derived calls from the reads in MiXCR, one entry per CDR3 protein. Of tens of thousands of distinct CDR3 sequences in the sample, around a sixth were seen once. The sample consisted of PBMCs, taken after low-dose radiotherapy plus immunotherapy. The receptors come from a male donor with prostate cancer.

This clonotype was recorded at least ten times. In nucleotides, the CDR3 is TGCAGCGTTGCTTGGGACCTCAAGGAGACCCAGTACTTC. It encodes CSVAWDLKETQYF. The rearrangement uses TRBV29-1 and TRBJ2-5; the D call may be TRBD1 or TRBD2 (5 bases each). The CDR3 runs to 13 residues. CDR1 and CDR2 from the germline V gene are SQVTM and ANQGSEA. Trimming shortened V by 4 bases and J by 5 bases, and 14 bases separated the two germline ends.

This clonotype was seen ten or more times. V usage is TRBV20-1 and J usage is TRBJ1-3; TRBD1 is a possible D gene (6 bases). The ends were cut back, 0 bases at V and 2 bases at J, with 8 bases in the middle. Germline V lookup: CDR1 DFQATT, CDR2 SNEGSKA (reference sequence). There are 14 residues in the CDR3. Here the CDR3 DNA reads TGCAGTGCTAGAGACGGGACAACTGGAAACACCATATATTTT. This encodes CSARDGTTGNTIYF.

This clonotype was observed many times. This sequence joins TRBV6-5 and TRBJ2-7, with unresolved D. In germline, CDR1 is MNHEY, CDR2 SVGAGI. CDR3 length equals 13 residues. The V end was cut by 4 bases, the J end by 1 base, with 8 bases between. Here the CDR3 reads CASSFGRSYEQYF. DNA for the CDR3: TGTGCCAGCAGTTTCGGCAGATCCTACGAGCAGTACTTC.

This clonotype showed up just a few times. The chain carries TRBV6-1 and TRBJ2-7; D tentatively fits TRBD1 or TRBD2 (5 bases each). Trimming removed 1 base at V and 3 bases at J, with 19 bases between. Germline V gives CDR1 MNHNS, CDR2 SASEGT. The CDR3 spans 17 residues. CDR3 region: CASSEERIRDPYYEQYF. The DNA of the CDR3 is TGTGCCAGCAGTGAAGAGAGGATTAGGGACCCTTACTACGAGCAGTACTTC.

In this sample, this clonotype turned up many times. This sequence joins TRBV5-4 and TRBJ2-2; D perhaps matches TRBD2 (5 bases). Per germline, CDR1 SGHNT and CDR2 YYREEE (reference sequence). This CDR3 comprises 15 residues. V lost 4 bases and J lost 7, with 17 bases in between. The CDR3 loop reads CASSRGLASGGELFF. The CDR3, as DNA: TGTGCCAGCAGCCGTGGGCTAGCATCTGGCGGGGAGCTGTTTTTT.

This clonotype was detected many times. This chain uses TRBV9 with TRBJ1-5, with D hard to call. From germline, CDR1 is SGDLS and CDR2 YYNGEE. The V end lost 0 bases, the J end lost 6 bases, and 16 bases lay between the germline ends. The CDR3 sequence is 16 residues long. The chain's CDR3 is CASSVGIWVPCQPQHF. CDR3 DNA sequence: TGTGCCAGCAGCGTAGGTATCTGGGTGCCATGTCAGCCCCAGCATTTT.